In its sample, the clone carrying this T cell receptor beta chain was seen once. The antigen remains undetermined. Free of recent acute infections or vaccinations, the donors were healthy HIV-negative adults. Genomic DNA from unsorted samples was obtained from 80 million to 100 million PBMCs (per sample). This entry is derived from a study of shared clonotypes between healthy human individuals. Overall study results and limits: Few donors restricted represented genetic and exposure-history diversity.

Germline loops: CDR1 LNHDA, CDR2 SQIVND (reference sequence). The CDR3 runs 15 residues. J gave up 4 bases and V 0 bases, and 3 bases lay outside the gene matches. A deep-level run was used for the assay. Using immunoSEQ multiplex PCR, the repertoire was profiled, and TCRdb retains in-frame clones only, with some absent. The sample consists of 450,000 to 500,000 clones, around 73% of them appearing once. The genes are TRBV19 and TRBJ2-5; 9 nucleotides line up with TRBD2. This receptor was identified in a woman aged 40 to 50 in good health. Some clones in this sample may be carry-over from other donors' samples. Input material: PBMCs. CDR3 in DNA: TGTGCCAGTAGTATAGAGGCGGGAGGGGGAGAGACCCAGTACTTC. Translated: CASSIEAGGGETQYF. Combining the CDR3 with reference TRBV19 and TRBJ2-5 gives the whole variable domain DGGITQSPKYLFRKEGQNVTLSCEQNLNHDAMYWYRQDPGQGLRLIYYSQIVNDFQKGDIAEGYSVSREKKESFPLTVTSAQKNPTAFYLCASSIEAGGGETQYFGPGTRLLVL.